The source of this TCR beta chain is a study of siplizumab effects on memory and regulatory T cells. Study-wide background: Paired setups tested mixed lymphocyte reactions with around 0.98 ug/mL siplizumab or no drug.

The V gene's germline CDR1 is SGHDN and CDR2 FVKESK. The CDR3 is 14 residues long. The V end lost 6 bases, the J end lost 5 bases, and 16 bases lay between the germline ends. As for this clone: Its antigen remains unidentified.

Sequencing was performed with immunoSEQ multiplex PCR; in TCRdb, only in-frame clones are kept and a portion is missing. The sample yields about 13,000 clones, almost 40% seen once. Study-wide results and caveats: Only a minor fraction of alloreactive clones mapped to unstimulated subsets. Proliferating siplizumab-cultured Tregs lacked confirmed suppressive function.

It was at 37°C and for 6 days that the mixed lymphocyte reaction cells were cocultured. The sequencing input was CFSE-low (dividing) CD8+ T cells sorted from an allogeneic mixed lymphocyte reaction. The genes are TRBV14 and TRBJ2-5; D gene unclear. The TCR originated in a human donor in good health; the cells came from an allogeneic mixed lymphocyte reaction. The CDR3 reads CASRRSNSGETQYF. The CDR3 DNA sequence: TGTGCCAGCAGACGCAGTAACAGTGGGGAGACCCAGTACTTC.